This TCR beta chain was obtained from a study of T-cell reconstitution after alpha-beta-depleted transplantation in children. Broader study findings: By one year post-transplant, T-cell counts and diversity largely arose from T cells that were newly produced. Several hundred expanded graft clones reportedly supplied alpha-beta T cells about two months after transplant. Day-60 TCRbeta diversity that was high in some patients was derived from surviving recipient T cells and thymic progenitors.

As it was prepared, the TCRbeta library received unique molecular identifiers. TCRdb analysed the PCR reads with MiXCR anew, one entry per CDR3 protein. The table records about 200,000 distinct CDR3 sequences, roughly 7% of them present only once. This clonotype was observed many times. Its matching antigen is unknown. The trim removed 5 bases at V and 9 bases at J, leaving 5 bases unmatched. Germline V gives CDR1 SGHTA, CDR2 FQGNSA. The CDR3 has 14 residues. The chain is built from TRBV7-2 and TRBJ1-6; TRBD1 matches 9 bases. The sample consisted of PBMCs, taken before TCRalphabeta/CD19-depleted stem cell transplant. The receptor's source is a boy aged 2 to 9 with acute lymphoblastic leukemia, due to receive a stem cell transplant. CDR3 amino acids: CASSGTGFSSPLHF. CDR3 coding DNA: TGTGCCAGCAGCGGGACAGGGTTCTCTTCACCCCTCCACTTT.